The rows below give T cell receptor beta chains drawn from one sample of a study of T cells after yellow fever vaccination. Using its own MiXCR run on the 5' RACE reads, TCRdb lists one record per CDR3 protein. Of some 300,000 distinct CDR3 sequences listed, approximately 11% are singletons. Sequenced material: CD4+ T cells sorted from PBMCs, taken 45 days after the yellow fever booster vaccination. Source of these receptors: a man younger than 30 who received the YFV17D yellow fever vaccine. Both conserved end residues are part of each CDR3. Each record gives: D gene, J gene, clone size, V gene, CDR3 protein, CDR3 DNA. D genes are given only for firm matches. Clone size is stated in some rows and not others, as once, few, many or a class when expanded.

TRBD2 TRBJ2-3 NA TRBV12-3/TRBV12-4 CASSLVRRGLAAGPNSTDTQYF TGTGCCAGCAGTTTAGTACGTCGAGGGCTAGCGGCGGGACCCAATAGCACAGATACGCAGTATTTT
NA TRBJ2-3 NA TRBV20-1 CSALDLVDTQYF TGCAGCGCCTTGGATTTGGTAGATACGCAGTATTTT
TRBD2 TRBJ2-3 few TRBV7-3 CASSLRGTRGDTQYF TGTGCCAGCAGCTTAAGGGGGACTAGGGGAGATACGCAGTATTTT
TRBD2 TRBJ2-2 few TRBV6-2/TRBV6-3 CASSNRLAGKNTGELFF TGTGCCAGCAGTAACCGACTAGCGGGGAAGAACACCGGGGAGCTGTTTTTT
TRBD2 TRBJ2-3 few TRBV7-2 CASSQATSRPRTQYF TGTGCCAGCAGCCAAGCGACTAGCCGTCCTAGAACGCAGTATTTT
TRBD2 TRBJ2-1 many TRBV4-3 CASSQLLAAPYNEQFF TGCGCCAGCAGCCAATTACTAGCGGCCCCCTACAATGAGCAGTTCTTC
NA TRBJ2-7 many TRBV18 CASSPSGTHIEQYF TGTGCCAGCTCACCCTCCGGGACCCACATCGAGCAGTACTTC
TRBD1 TRBJ2-3 NA TRBV4-1 CASSQYRTGGDTDTQYF TGCGCCAGCAGCCAGTATCGGACAGGGGGCGACACAGATACGCAGTATTTT
NA TRBJ2-5 few TRBV20-1 CSARNHPSVKTQYF TGCAGTGCTAGGAATCATCCTAGCGTAAAGACCCAGTACTTC
NA TRBJ2-7 NA TRBV10-3 CAISPQRPYEQYF TGTGCCATCAGCCCACAGAGACCCTACGAGCAGTACTTC
NA TRBJ1-3 few TRBV12-3/TRBV12-4 CASSPTPSTSRRAIYF TGTGCCAGCAGTCCCACACCTTCGACCAGCCGGCGGGCCATATATTTT
TRBD1 TRBJ1-6 NA TRBV6-1 CASRDRGNPPLHF TGTGCCAGCAGAGACAGGGGTAATCCACCCCTCCACTTT
NA TRBJ2-5 many TRBV6-2/TRBV6-3 CASRDSSRTQYF TGTGCCAGCAGAGACTCCTCCCGGACCCAGTACTTC
NA TRBJ1-2 many TRBV5-4 CASSADSYGYTF TGTGCCAGCAGCGCCGACAGCTATGGCTACACCTTC
NA TRBJ2-3 NA TRBV14 CASSQVVGISTDTQYF TGTGCCAGCAGCCAAGTAGTGGGGATCAGCACAGATACGCAGTATTTT
NA TRBJ1-1 few TRBV29-1 CSVEDSMNTEAFF TGCAGCGTTGAAGACAGTATGAACACTGAAGCTTTCTTT
TRBD1 TRBJ2-5 NA TRBV7-7 CASSQGQSQETQYF TGTGCCAGCAGCCAGGGACAGTCCCAAGAGACCCAGTACTTC
TRBD2 TRBJ2-3 NA TRBV15 CATSPTSGNTDTQYF TGTGCCACCAGCCCCACTAGCGGAAACACAGATACGCAGTATTTT
TRBD2 TRBJ2-3 few TRBV20-1 CSARASAGGGIHTQYF TGCAGTGCTAGAGCGTCAGCGGGGGGTGGTATCCATACGCAGTATTTT
NA TRBJ2-3 NA TRBV7-3 CASSLMGGQDTQYF TGTGCCAGCAGCTTAATGGGGGGGCAAGATACGCAGTATTTT
NA TRBJ1-4 NA TRBV5-6 CASSTPPGRVGASREKLFF TGTGCCAGCAGCACTCCCCCGGGACGGGTGGGGGCTTCGCGGGAAAAACTGTTTTTT
TRBD2 TRBJ2-6 NA TRBV7-6 CASRGGGDSSGANVLTF TGTGCCAGCAGGGGGGGAGGGGATTCCTCTGGGGCCAACGTCCTGACTTTC
TRBD1 TRBJ1-5 NA TRBV20-1 CSAPPLGDRGQPQHF TGCAGTGCTCCACCCCTCGGGGACAGGGGTCAGCCCCAGCATTTT
TRBD1 TRBJ2-3 NA TRBV5-1 CASSSPRTGADTQYF TGCGCCAGCAGTTCCCCAAGGACAGGGGCAGATACGCAGTATTTT
NA TRBJ2-4 many TRBV7-9 CASSSTPPENIQYF TGTGCCAGCAGCTCGACTCCCCCAGAGAACATTCAGTACTTC
TRBD2 TRBJ2-3 NA TRBV6-5 CASSATSGAPDTQYF TGTGCCAGCAGTGCGACTAGCGGGGCCCCAGATACGCAGTATTTT
NA TRBJ2-3 NA TRBV5-1 CASSLATSRTDTQYF TGCGCCAGCAGCTTGGCCACCAGCCGCACAGATACGCAGTATTTT
NA TRBJ2-3 few TRBV7-3 CASSFASVRTDTQYF TGTGCCAGCAGCTTTGCTAGCGTTCGCACAGATACGCAGTATTTT
NA TRBJ2-7 many TRBV7-2 CASSLADSIYEQYF TGTGCCAGCAGCTTAGCAGACAGTATATACGAGCAGTACTTC